The clone carrying this T cell receptor (beta chain) has a single count. The antigen is not known. Donors were systemically healthy Caucasian individuals from Russia aged 6 to 90 years. Germline CDR1 is DFQATT and CDR2 is SNEGSKA (reference sequence). V gave up 6 bases and J gave up 4 bases; unmatched junction bases: 7. The CDR3 consists of 14 residues. This entry comes from a study of blood T cells in healthy people across ages. Notes on the study in general: Across samples, TCR beta diversity tracked strongly with naive T cell percentage. No one knew whether donors had CMV, which possibly confounded expanded clonotype changes. Relative to aged donors, long-lived donors carried more naive CD4+ cells and displayed higher diversity.

Primed by a sample-barcoded 5' primer and a J-beta primer mix, a second PCR proceeded for 7 to 11 cycles. Each CDR3 protein is one row after TCRdb ran MiXCR on the 5' RACE reads. This table has about 1 million distinct CDR3 sequences, more than 40% appearing once. The V call is TRBV20-1, the J call TRBJ2-1; 9 bases match TRBD2. The TCR was taken from an older woman in good health. The sample taken for sequencing was blood. CDR3 residues: CSARGLAFYNEQFF. The CDR3 nucleotides are TGCAGTGCCCGGGGACTAGCATTTTACAATGAGCAGTTCTTC.